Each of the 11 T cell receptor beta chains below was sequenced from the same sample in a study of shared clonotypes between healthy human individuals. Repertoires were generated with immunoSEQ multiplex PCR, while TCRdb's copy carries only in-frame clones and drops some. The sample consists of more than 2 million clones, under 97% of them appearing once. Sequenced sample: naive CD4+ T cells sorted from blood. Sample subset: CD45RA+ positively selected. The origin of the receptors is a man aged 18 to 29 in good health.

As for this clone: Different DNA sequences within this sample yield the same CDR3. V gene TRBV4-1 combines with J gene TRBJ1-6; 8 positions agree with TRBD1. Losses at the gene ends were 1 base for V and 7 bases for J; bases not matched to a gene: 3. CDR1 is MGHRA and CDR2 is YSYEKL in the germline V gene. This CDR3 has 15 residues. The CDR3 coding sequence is TGCGCCAGCAGCCAAGGGACAGGGAACAATTCACCCCTCCACTTT. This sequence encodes CASSQGTGNNSPLHF.

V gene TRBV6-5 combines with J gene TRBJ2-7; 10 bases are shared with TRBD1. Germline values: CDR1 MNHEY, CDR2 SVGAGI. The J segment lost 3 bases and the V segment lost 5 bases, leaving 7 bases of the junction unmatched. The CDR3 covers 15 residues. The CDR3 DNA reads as TGTGCCAGCAGTAGCCTGGGACAGGGGATCTACGAGCAGTACTTC. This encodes CASSSLGQGIYEQYF.

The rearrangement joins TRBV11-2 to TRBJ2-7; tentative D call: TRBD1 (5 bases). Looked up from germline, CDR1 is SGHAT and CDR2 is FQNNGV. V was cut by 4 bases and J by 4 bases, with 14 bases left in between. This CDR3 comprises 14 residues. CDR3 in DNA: TGTGCCAGCAGCTCCTCATGGGGCGGATACGAGCAGTACTTC. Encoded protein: CASSSSWGGYEQYF.

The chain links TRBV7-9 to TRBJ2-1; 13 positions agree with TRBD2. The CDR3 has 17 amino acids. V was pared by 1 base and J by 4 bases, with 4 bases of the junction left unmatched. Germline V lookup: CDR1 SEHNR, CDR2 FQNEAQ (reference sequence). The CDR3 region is CASSLELAGGHYNEQFF. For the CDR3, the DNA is TGTGCCAGCAGCTTAGAACTAGCGGGAGGGCATTACAATGAGCAGTTCTTC.

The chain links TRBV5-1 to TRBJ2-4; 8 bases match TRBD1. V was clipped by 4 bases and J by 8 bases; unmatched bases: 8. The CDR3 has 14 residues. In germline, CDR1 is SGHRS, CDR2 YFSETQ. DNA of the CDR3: TGCGCCAGCAGCGAAAGCAGGGGGCGAGACATTCAGTACTTC. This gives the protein CASSESRGRDIQYF.

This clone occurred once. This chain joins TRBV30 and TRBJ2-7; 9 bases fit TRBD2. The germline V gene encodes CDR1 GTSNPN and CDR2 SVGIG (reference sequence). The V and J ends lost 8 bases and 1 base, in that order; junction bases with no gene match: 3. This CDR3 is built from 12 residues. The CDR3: CAAGGISYEQYF. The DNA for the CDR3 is TGTGCCGCGGGGGGGATTTCCTACGAGCAGTACTTC.

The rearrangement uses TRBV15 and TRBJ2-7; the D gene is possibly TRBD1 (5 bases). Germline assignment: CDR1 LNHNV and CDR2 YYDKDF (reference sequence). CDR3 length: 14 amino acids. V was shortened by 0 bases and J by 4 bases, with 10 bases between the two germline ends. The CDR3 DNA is TGTGCCACCAGCAGAGAAAGGGGCAATTACGAGCAGTACTTC. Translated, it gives CATSRERGNYEQYF.

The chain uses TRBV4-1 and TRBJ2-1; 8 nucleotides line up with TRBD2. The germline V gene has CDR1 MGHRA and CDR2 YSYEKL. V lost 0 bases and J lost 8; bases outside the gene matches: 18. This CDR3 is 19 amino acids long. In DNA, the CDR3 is TGCGCCAGCAGCCAAGATTTTGGCGAGCGGGGGACCAATACGGATGAGCAGTTCTTC. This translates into CASSQDFGERGTNTDEQFF.

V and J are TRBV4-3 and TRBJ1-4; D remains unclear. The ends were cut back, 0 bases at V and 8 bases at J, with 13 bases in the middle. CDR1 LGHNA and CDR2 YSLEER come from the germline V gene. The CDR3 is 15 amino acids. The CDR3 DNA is TGCGCCAGCAGCCAAGAGGGAGTTGTAGGGGAAAAACTGTTTTTT. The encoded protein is CASSQEGVVGEKLFF.

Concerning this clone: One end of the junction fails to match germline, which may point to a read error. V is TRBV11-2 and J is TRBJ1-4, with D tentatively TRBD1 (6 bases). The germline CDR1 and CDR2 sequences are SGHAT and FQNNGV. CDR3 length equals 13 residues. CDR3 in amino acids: CASSLVQGLGFSF. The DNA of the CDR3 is TGTGCCAGCAGCTTAGTACAGGGTTTGGGTTTTTCTTTT.

For the CDR3, the DNA is TGTGCCAGCAGCTTGGGGCTAGCGGGGGGCAACAATGAGCAGTTCTTC. Its translation: CASSLGLAGGNNEQFF. The chain employs TRBV5-4 and TRBJ2-1, with 11 bases identical to TRBD2. The CDR3 has 16 amino acids. Germline V gives CDR1 SGHNT, CDR2 YYREEE (reference sequence). V dropped 0 bases and J dropped 5; count of bases not matched to a gene: 4.